Shown below are 30 T cell receptor beta chains from a single sample sequenced in a study of shared clonotypes between healthy human individuals. Repertoires were generated with immunoSEQ multiplex PCR, while TCRdb's copy carries only in-frame clones and drops some. Among about 700,000 clones listed, roughly 94% were seen once. CD8 cells regarded as naive lacked CD45RO, were positively chosen for CCR7, and omitted terminally differentiated effector memory CD45RA+ cells. The specimen was naive CD8+ T cells sorted from blood. These receptors were taken from a man aged 30-40 years in good health.

V usage is TRBV7-2 and J usage is TRBJ2-7; D is ambiguous. V was trimmed by 4 bases and J by 2 bases, leaving 15 bases between them. The V gene's germline CDR1 is SGHTA and CDR2 FQGNSA. The CDR3 is made up of 15 amino acids. CDR3: CASSSYKRPTYEQYF. CDR3 coding DNA: TGTGCCAGCAGCTCGTACAAGCGACCGACCTACGAGCAGTACTTC.

The chain carries TRBV15 and TRBJ2-2; the D gene could be TRBD1 or TRBD2 (5 bases each). This CDR3 is built from 16 residues. The ends were cut back, 3 bases at V and 0 bases at J, with 11 bases in the middle. Germline V gene lookup returns CDR1 LNHNV and CDR2 YYDKDF (reference sequence). The CDR3 nucleotides read TGTGCCACCAGCAGTAGGGACGGGGCGAACACCGGGGAGCTGTTTTTT. The encoded protein is CATSSRDGANTGELFF.

The chain uses TRBV27 and TRBJ2-3; the D is unclear. The V gene lost 3 bases and the J gene lost 7 bases, with 8 bases spanning the gap. CDR1 and CDR2 from the germline V gene are MNHEY and SMNVEV (reference sequence). This CDR3 comprises 12 residues. Here the CDR3 reads CASSFAGNTQYF. CDR3 sequence (DNA): TGTGCCAGCAGTTTTGCAGGAAATACGCAGTATTTT.

The chain couples TRBV14 to TRBJ1-1; the D is unclear. Looked up from germline, CDR1 is SGHDN and CDR2 is FVKESK. The length of the CDR3 is 14 residues. V lost 0 bases and J lost 1, with 6 bases in between. Written as DNA, the CDR3 is TGTGCCAGCAGCCAAGATTCTCCGAACACTGAAGCTTTCTTT. This gives the protein CASSQDSPNTEAFF. Full variable domain (missing parts from reference TRBV14 and TRBJ1-1): EAGVTQFPSHSVIEKGQTVTLRCDPISGHDNLYWYRRVMGKEIKFLLHFVKESKQDESGMPNNRFLAERTGGTYSTLKVQPAELEDSGVYFCASSQDSPNTEAFFGQGTRLTVV.

As regards this clone: The sample has other DNA sequences that encode this CDR3 too. The chain joins TRBV29-1 to TRBJ2-1; TRBD2 agrees at 13 bases. Trimming took 3 bases from V and 2 from J; bases not matched to a gene: 1. This CDR3 has 15 residues. Per the germline V gene, CDR1 is SQVTM and CDR2 is ANQGSEA. The CDR3 DNA follows: TGCAGCGTTGAGGGGACTAGCGGGGCCTACAATGAGCAGTTCTTC. Its protein is CSVEGTSGAYNEQFF.

This chain connects TRBV27 to TRBJ2-1; 8 nucleotides align to TRBD2. CDR1 MNHEY and CDR2 SMNVEV come from the germline V gene (reference sequence). After removal of 3 bases from V and 6 bases from J, the junction contained 7 bases not matched to a gene. The CDR3 runs to 15 residues. The CDR3 sequence: CASSFLSGIGNEQFF. Here the CDR3 DNA reads TGTGCCAGCAGTTTCCTTAGCGGGATTGGCAATGAGCAGTTCTTC.

The DNA of the CDR3 is TGTGCCAGCTCCGGAGGAGGGGAGGGAACTAATGAAAAACTGTTTTTT. Amino acids: CASSGGGEGTNEKLFF. V is TRBV5-4 and J is TRBJ1-4, with TRBD1 as a possible D gene (5 bases). The V gene's germline CDR1 is SGHNT and CDR2 YYREEE (reference sequence). The length of the CDR3 is 16 residues. V lost 7 bases to trimming and J lost 1 base, with 17 bases between them.

J is TRBJ2-5 and V is TRBV2; D is unresolved. With the DNA end fitting TRBJ2-7 better, the J assignment may be wrong. The CDR3 has 11 residues. Germline V CDR1 and CDR2: SNHLY, FYNNEI. CDR3 in amino acids: CASGAEDEQYF. CDR3 nucleotides: TGTGCCAGCGGAGCAGAAGACGAGCAGTACTTC.

The V and J genes are TRBV11-2 and TRBJ2-2, with D perhaps TRBD1 or TRBD2 (6 bases each). Germline V lookup: CDR1 SGHAT, CDR2 FQNNGV. V dropped 1 base and J dropped 4 bases, with 13 bases sitting between them. This CDR3 has 16 amino acids. The CDR3 coding sequence is TGTGCCAGCAGCTTAGTGGCGGAGGGGGGCACCGGGGAGCTGTTTTTT. This translates into CASSLVAEGGTGELFF.

J is TRBJ2-1 and V is TRBV11-2; 7 bases line up with TRBD2. In germline, CDR1 is SGHAT, CDR2 FQNNGV. After removal of 5 bases from V and 8 bases from J, the junction contained 12 bases not matched to a gene. This CDR3 is built from 15 residues. CDR3 bases: TGTGCCAGCAGCAGTATCACGACGGGAGGCGATGAGCAGTTCTTC. Its protein product is CASSSITTGGDEQFF.

Points on this clone: The likely explanation is a read error, given a far larger clone one base away. This sample also contains other DNA sequences that code for the same CDR3. The J gene is TRBJ2-5, the V gene TRBV4-1; no clear D. This CDR3 contains 11 residues. The V and J ends lost 2 bases and 2 bases respectively, with 0 bases between them. In germline, CDR1 is MGHRA, CDR2 YSYEKL. The CDR3 sequence: CASSQQETQYF. Here the CDR3 DNA reads TGCGCCAGCAGCCAACAAGAGACCCAGTACTTC.

The chain carries TRBV6-1 and TRBJ1-1; D might be TRBD1 (5 bases). With 3 bases removed from V and 3 bases from J, the gap between germline ends came to 20 bases. The CDR3 has 17 residues. In germline, CDR1 is MNHNS, CDR2 SASEGT. The CDR3 is CASSDIRVLGVDTEAFF. CDR3 nucleotide sequence: TGTGCCAGCAGTGATATTCGGGTACTGGGGGTAGACACTGAAGCTTTCTTT.

The rearrangement joins TRBV5-6 to TRBJ1-1; D not certain. CDR3 length equals 12 residues. Per germline, CDR1 SGHDT and CDR2 YYEEEE. Deletions cut 0 bases from V and 4 bases from J, with 4 bases between. Here the CDR3 DNA reads TGTGCCAGCAGCTTGGGCCGCACTGAAGCTTTCTTT. This gives the protein CASSLGRTEAFF. The full variable domain, in which reference TRBV5-6 and TRBJ1-1 provide the parts outside the CDR3, is DAGVTQSPTHLIKTRGQQVTLRCSPKSGHDTVSWYQQALGQGPQFIFQYYEEEERQRGNFPDRFSGHQFPNYSSELNVNALLLGDSALYLCASSLGRTEAFFGQGTRLTVV.

V gene TRBV13 combines with J gene TRBJ2-5, with D perhaps matching TRBD1 (6 bases). Trimming stripped 5 bases from V and 5 bases from J, with 21 bases between. The CDR3 sequence is 16 residues long. From germline, CDR1 is PRHDT and CDR2 FYEKMQ (reference sequence). CDR3 in DNA: TGTGCCAGCAGCAATGGGGCAGGGGAACCTGGGGAGACCCAGTACTTC. As protein: CASSNGAGEPGETQYF.

The sample holds one count of this clone. This chain links TRBV6-6 with TRBJ1-3, with a possible D match to TRBD1 (6 bases). Germline V gene sequence: CDR1 MNHNY, CDR2 SVGAGI (reference sequence). Trimming pared 5 bases from V and 0 bases from J, leaving 11 bases between. This CDR3 contains 15 residues. CDR3 sequence (DNA): TGTGCCAGCAGTCCCGGACAGTACTCTGGAAACACCATATATTTT. Its translation is CASSPGQYSGNTIYF.

This chain connects TRBV6-4 to TRBJ1-2, with a tentative D call TRBD1 (5 bases). V was clipped by 9 bases and J by 1 base, with 15 bases between them. CDR3 size: 14 residues. The germline gives CDR1 MRHNA, CDR2 SNTAGT. CDR3 bases: TGTGCCAGTGGGGGGGGGAGGTTTAACTATGGCTACACCTTC. Translating it yields CASGGGRFNYGYTF.

A note on this clone: Because the CDR3's place on the DNA is in doubt, the DNA is left out and the CDR3 is given as listed by TCRdb. The V gene is TRBV7-9, the J gene TRBJ2-3; the table's D gene call, TRBD2, was not cross checked with the DNA. From germline, CDR1 is SEHNR and CDR2 FQNEAQ (reference sequence). The CDR3 region is 15 residues in length, termini included. The CDR3 loop reads CASSSSGSFPDTQYF.

The chain recombines TRBV19 with TRBJ1-1; tentative D call: TRBD1 (5 bases). The germline V gene encodes CDR1 LNHDA and CDR2 SQIVND (reference sequence). The CDR3 length is 13 residues. V shed 5 bases and J shed 5 bases, with 12 bases lying between them. In nucleotides, the CDR3 is TGTGCCAGTAGTTCGCAGGGTGATACTGAAGCTTTCTTT. Its translation: CASSSQGDTEAFF.

The chain links TRBV18 to TRBJ2-5; 7 bases are shared with TRBD1. Looked up from germline, CDR1 is KGHSH and CDR2 is LQKENI. V trimming: 0 bases; J trimming: 4 bases; junction bases outside the gene matches: 5. This CDR3 comprises 15 residues. This chain's CDR3 is CASSPPQGNLETQYF. In DNA form, the CDR3 reads TGTGCCAGCTCACCACCACAGGGGAATTTAGAGACCCAGTACTTC. Complete variable domain (other parts from reference TRBV18 and TRBJ2-5): NAGVMQNPRHLVRRRGQEARLRCSPMKGHSHVYWYRQLPEEGLKFMVYLQKENIIDESGMPKERFSAEFPKEGPSILRIQQVVRGDSAAYFCASSPPQGNLETQYFGPGTRLLVL.

CDR3 DNA sequence: TGTGCCAGCAGTGCTGCAGGGGGCGATTCTAATGAAAAACTGTTTTTT. Translating it yields CASSAAGGDSNEKLFF. The chain links TRBV9 to TRBJ1-4, with 8 nucleotides matching TRBD1. V was pared by 5 bases and J by 3 bases, with 9 bases of the junction left unmatched. The CDR3 spans 16 residues. Germline values: CDR1 SGDLS, CDR2 YYNGEE.

The rearrangement links TRBV7-9 to TRBJ2-5, with 9 positions matching TRBD1. Germline CDR1 and CDR2: SEHNR and FQNEAQ (reference sequence). J lost 5 bases, V lost 5 bases, and 9 bases had no gene match. The CDR3 is 15 residues long. This CDR3 reads CASSNRDRDTETQYF. DNA for the CDR3: TGTGCCAGCAGCAACCGGGACAGGGATACGGAGACCCAGTACTTC.

The chain carries TRBV6-1 and TRBJ1-4, with 8 positions matching TRBD1. J gave up 8 bases and V 0 bases, and 8 bases lay outside the gene matches. This CDR3 is built from 16 residues. The germline V gene has CDR1 MNHNS and CDR2 SASEGT. CDR3 DNA sequence: TGTGCCAGCAGTGAAGCGCTAGGACAGGGTCCCGAAAAACTGTTTTTT. Its protein is CASSEALGQGPEKLFF.

This chain uses TRBV7-9 with TRBJ2-7; 9 bases line up with TRBD2. The CDR3 sequence is 14 residues long. Per the germline V gene, CDR1 is SEHNR and CDR2 is FQNEAQ (reference sequence). V lost 3 bases to trimming and J lost 2 bases; unmatched junction nucleotides: 2. The CDR3 here is CASSLGGRAYEQYF. The CDR3 DNA reads TGTGCCAGCAGCTTGGGCGGGAGGGCCTACGAGCAGTACTTC.

V is TRBV5-1 and J is TRBJ2-7; possible D gene TRBD2, 6 bases. CDR3 length equals 14 residues. V lost 4 bases, J lost 4 bases, and 15 bases lay in between. Germline V lookup: CDR1 SGHRS, CDR2 YFSETQ. DNA for the CDR3: TGCGCCAGCAGCGCCCGCGGGACCGGGTACGAGCAGTACTTC. Encoded protein: CASSARGTGYEQYF.

The chain combines TRBV9 with TRBJ2-1, with 7 bases that match TRBD2. The germline CDR1 and CDR2 sequences are SGDLS and YYNGEE. V trimming: 2 bases; J trimming: 5 bases; junction bases outside the gene matches: 4. This CDR3 is built from 14 residues. The CDR3 DNA reads TGTGCCAGCAGCGTTTATCGGGAGGACAATGAGCAGTTCTTC. Translated: CASSVYREDNEQFF.

The J gene is TRBJ1-1, the V gene TRBV5-1; D call uncertain. The ends were cut back, 4 bases at V and 3 bases at J, with 7 bases in the middle. CDR3 length equals 12 residues. Germline V gene lookup returns CDR1 SGHRS and CDR2 YFSETQ. The CDR3 bases are TGCGCCAGCAGCCCTCAGGACACTGAAGCTTTCTTT. Translating gives CASSPQDTEAFF.

The V and J genes are TRBV5-1 and TRBJ2-5, with 10 bases that match TRBD1. V lost 3 bases and J lost 6; bases outside the gene matches: 2. Germline V gives CDR1 SGHRS, CDR2 YFSETQ. The CDR3 has 13 residues. CDR3 sequence (DNA): TGCGCCAGCAGCTGGGACAGGGGTCAGACCCAGTACTTC. It is translated as CASSWDRGQTQYF.

The genes are TRBV9 and TRBJ2-3, with 13 bases matching TRBD2. The length of the CDR3 is 18 residues. Germline assignment: CDR1 SGDLS and CDR2 YYNGEE. The junction had 13 bases not matched to a gene; V was cut back by 5 bases and J by 4 bases. CDR3 protein: CASSGAGTSGERADTQYF. CDR3 in DNA: TGTGCCAGCAGTGGTGCAGGGACTAGCGGGGAGCGAGCAGATACGCAGTATTTT.

This clone was counted a few times. The chain has TRBV2 and TRBJ2-7; D gene unclear. This CDR3 has 12 residues. The V end lost 7 bases, the J end lost 4 bases, and 11 bases lay between the germline ends. CDR1 is SNHLY and CDR2 is FYNNEI in the germline V gene. The DNA for the CDR3 is TGTGCCAGCACCCTGCGGATTTACGAGCAGTACTTC. It is translated as CASTLRIYEQYF.

V is TRBV7-9 and J is TRBJ2-7; 8 bases map to TRBD1. CDR3 size: 14 residues. V was pared by 4 bases and J by 5 bases, with 7 bases of the junction left unmatched. Germline values: CDR1 SEHNR, CDR2 FQNEAQ (reference sequence). DNA for the CDR3: TGTGCCAGCAGCTCCTCGGACAGGGTCGACGAGCAGTACTTC. Amino acids: CASSSSDRVDEQYF.